The 30 T cell receptor beta chains below all came from one sample that was sequenced in a study of OX40 agonist ivuxolimab in advanced cancers. The table came from immunoSEQ multiplex PCR; TCRdb's copy has only in-frame clones and leaves some out. The table has some 110,000 clones, roughly 92% seen once. The material was CD4+ or CD8+ T cells sorted from blood, obtained in a trial of the OX40 agonist ivuxolimab. The receptor source for this set is an adult with an advanced solid tumor such as melanoma, head and neck, liver or kidney cancer.

This CDR3 reads CASSFLDSQETQYF. The DNA of the CDR3 is TGTGCCAGCAGTTTTCTGGACAGCCAAGAGACCCAGTACTTC. V gene TRBV27 combines with J gene TRBJ2-5, with a weak D call TRBD1 (6 bases). The CDR3 contains 14 residues. The V end was cut by 3 bases, the J end by 1 base, with 9 bases between. CDR1 is MNHEY, CDR2 SMNVEV, per germline (reference sequence).

The V gene is TRBV2, the J gene TRBJ1-2; D not resolved. The CDR3 runs 13 residues. V lost 10 bases, J lost 1 base, and 13 bases lay in between. Germline loops: CDR1 SNHLY, CDR2 FYNNEI. Written as DNA, the CDR3 is TGTGCCACCTCGGTTGGGGTTAACTATGGCTACACCTTC. Encoded protein: CATSVGVNYGYTF.

The genes are TRBV10-3 and TRBJ2-3; D uncertain. This CDR3 comprises 10 residues. Trimming stripped 11 bases from V and 4 bases from J, with 7 bases between. Germline V gives CDR1 ENHRY, CDR2 SYGVKD. The CDR3 region is CASGSDTQYF. The DNA of the CDR3 is TGTGCCTCCGGGTCAGATACGCAGTATTTT.

This rearrangement joins TRBV25-1 to TRBJ2-3; tentative D call: TRBD1 (6 bases). Germline-derived CDR1 and CDR2 are MGHDK and SYGVNS. The CDR3 is 15 amino acids. The V end lost 4 bases, the J end lost 2 bases, and 13 bases lay between the germline ends. DNA of the CDR3: TGTGCCAGCAGTGTCCAGGGGATGAACACAGATACGCAGTATTTT. It translates to CASSVQGMNTDTQYF.

This chain connects TRBV12-5 to TRBJ2-1; D uncertain. CDR1 is LGHNT, CDR2 FRNRAP, per germline. Trimming took 1 base from V and 8 from J, leaving 9 bases between them. The CDR3 loop spans 13 amino acids. In DNA, the CDR3 is TGTGCTAGTGGTTTGGGGCTAGAGGATGAGCAGTTCTTC. It is translated as CASGLGLEDEQFF.

The CDR3 reads CASSLGGGQYNEQFF. The DNA for the CDR3 is TGCGCCAGCAGCTTGGGCGGAGGGCAATACAATGAGCAGTTCTTC. The rearrangement joins TRBV5-1 to TRBJ2-1, with TRBD2 as a possible D gene (6 bases). The V gene lost 0 bases and the J gene lost 4 bases, with 11 bases spanning the gap. The germline CDR1 and CDR2 sequences are SGHRS and YFSETQ. CDR3 length: 15 amino acids.

In this sample, this clone turned up once. The rearrangement links TRBV4-1 to TRBJ2-1; D is possibly TRBD2 (5 bases). Germline loops: CDR1 MGHRA, CDR2 YSYEKL. V was pared by 1 base and J by 8 bases, with 27 bases between. The CDR3 sequence is 19 residues long. CDR3 sequence (DNA): TGCGCCAGCAGCCAAGGACGGGATATCCAATCCTATTTAACGCATGAGCAGTTCTTC. The encoded protein is CASSQGRDIQSYLTHEQFF.

The chain has TRBV6-1 and TRBJ1-1; TRBD1 agrees at 7 bases. The CDR3 has 15 amino acids. V lost 6 bases to trimming and J lost 4 bases; unmatched junction nucleotides: 11. The germline V gene has CDR1 MNHNS and CDR2 SASEGT. The CDR3 coding sequence is TGTGCCAGCAGGGGGACAGCCTCCTTAGGCACTGAAGCTTTCTTT. The encoded protein is CASRGTASLGTEAFF.

The chain carries TRBV25-1 and TRBJ2-7; 10 positions agree with TRBD2. Looked up from germline, CDR1 is MGHDK and CDR2 is SYGVNS. There are 17 residues in the CDR3. Trimming cost V 2 bases and J 4 bases; bases outside gene matches: 11. Written as DNA, the CDR3 is TGTGCCAGCAGTGAACCGGGAGAACTAGCGGGGAGGTACGAGCAGTACTTC. This gives the protein CASSEPGELAGRYEQYF.

The CDR3 DNA is TGTGCCAGCAGCCCTCGGACTACTTACAATGAGCAGTTCTTC. This gives the protein CASSPRTTYNEQFF. The chain carries TRBV9 and TRBJ2-1, with a weak D call TRBD2 (6 bases). The CDR3 length is 14 residues. V was clipped by 4 bases and J by 4 bases, with 12 bases between them. Germline V gene sequence: CDR1 SGDLS, CDR2 YYNGEE. Full variable domain (remainder filled in from reference TRBV9 and TRBJ2-1): DSGVTQTPKHLITATGQRVTLRCSPRSGDLSVYWYQQSLDQGLQFLIQYYNGEERAKGNILERFSAQQFPDLHSELNLSSLELGDSALYFCASSPRTTYNEQFFGPGTRLTVL.

The chain is built from TRBV7-9 and TRBJ2-4, with 11 bases aligning to TRBD1. The length of the CDR3 is 16 residues. From germline, CDR1 is SEHNR and CDR2 FQNEAQ (reference sequence). After removal of 6 bases from V and 8 bases from J, the junction contained 12 bases not matched to a gene. The CDR3 protein is CASSPGQGGNEDIQYF. In DNA form, the CDR3 reads TGTGCCAGCAGTCCGGGACAGGGGGGAAACGAGGACATTCAGTACTTC.

The V and J genes are TRBV7-9 and TRBJ1-2, with a weak D call TRBD1 (6 bases). This CDR3 is built from 14 residues. The V end was cut by 7 bases, the J end by 7 bases, with 19 bases between. Germline V lookup: CDR1 SEHNR, CDR2 FQNEAQ (reference sequence). This CDR3 reads CASTTTGGGAGYTF. CDR3 DNA: TGTGCCAGCACCACGACAGGCGGTGGGGCTGGCTACACCTTC.

The V and J genes are TRBV7-2 and TRBJ2-5; D is perhaps TRBD1 (5 bases). CDR3 length: 11 residues. Germline CDR1 reads SGHTA; CDR2 reads FQGNSA. Trimming shortened V by 6 bases and J by 5 bases, and 7 bases separated the two germline ends. Here the CDR3 reads CASSSGETQYF. CDR3 nucleotide sequence: TGTGCCAGCAGTTCAGGGGAGACCCAGTACTTC.

The genes are TRBV30 and TRBJ2-1; TRBD2 agrees at 7 bases. The V and J ends lost 4 bases and 1 base, in that order; junction bases with no gene match: 4. The CDR3 contains 14 residues. Germline V gene sequence: CDR1 GTSNPN, CDR2 SVGIG (reference sequence). CDR3 DNA: TGTGCCTGGATTGAGGGAGGGTCCTACAATGAGCAGTTCTTC. Translated: CAWIEGGSYNEQFF.

DNA of the CDR3: TGTGCCAGTAGTCCCGGGACAGGGTCTTTAGGAGCTAATGAAAAACTGTTTTTT. It yields the protein CASSPGTGSLGANEKLFF. The chain combines TRBV19 with TRBJ1-4; 9 bases fit TRBD1. Germline trimming cut 5 bases from V and 3 bases from J; bases unmatched to any gene: 13. This CDR3 contains 18 residues. CDR1 and CDR2 from the germline V gene are LNHDA and SQIVND (reference sequence).

This clone was seen only once. The chain is built from TRBV19 and TRBJ1-2; tentative D call: TRBD1 (5 bases). Trimming removed 5 bases from V and 13 bases from J, with 23 bases in between. The CDR3 totals 14 residues. The germline V gene encodes CDR1 LNHDA and CDR2 SQIVND (reference sequence). The CDR3 spells CASSPTYGRGEGTF. CDR3 coding DNA: TGTGCCAGTAGTCCAACATATGGCCGGGGGGAGGGCACCTTC. Full variable domain (rest looked up from reference TRBV19 and TRBJ1-2): DGGITQSPKYLFRKEGQNVTLSCEQNLNHDAMYWYRQDPGQGLRLIYYSQIVNDFQKGDIAEGYSVSREKKESFPLTVTSAQKNPTAFYLCASSPTYGRGEGTFGSGTRLTVV.

As for this clone: At one of its ends the junction is not consistent with the germline gene, which may arise from a read error. V is TRBV27 and J is TRBJ2-1; 7 nucleotides match TRBD2. Per the germline V gene, CDR1 is MNHEY and CDR2 is SMNVEV (reference sequence). The CDR3 extends over 14 amino acids. CDR3: CASSLWTSYSEQFF. The CDR3 DNA sequence: TGTGCCAGCAGTTTATGGACTAGTTACAGTGAGCAGTTCTTC.

The genes are TRBV28 and TRBJ2-1; 10 nucleotides agree with TRBD2. J lost 5 bases, V lost 2 bases, and 6 bases had no gene match. In germline, CDR1 is MDHEN, CDR2 SYDVKM. The CDR3 runs to 16 residues. CDR3 coding DNA: TGTGCCAGCAGTTTAATTACTAGCGGGACGAACAATGAGCAGTTCTTC. It translates to CASSLITSGTNNEQFF.

The V and J genes are TRBV4-1 and TRBJ1-2; 8 nucleotides match TRBD1. The V and J ends lost 0 bases and 8 bases, in that order; junction bases with no gene match: 23. Per germline, CDR1 MGHRA and CDR2 YSYEKL. The CDR3 spans 20 residues. The CDR3 DNA reads as TGCGCCAGCAGCCAAGATGGTTCTGGGCCCTGGACAGGGAGCCTGAAGGGCTACACCTTC. Translating gives CASSQDGSGPWTGSLKGYTF.

The gene calls are TRBV2 and TRBJ1-5; D may be TRBD1 (5 bases). CDR1 is SNHLY, CDR2 FYNNEI, per germline. The CDR3 spans 15 residues. V lost 1 base to trimming and J lost 7 bases, with 14 bases between them. The CDR3 here is CASSEGIGARQPQHF. CDR3 sequence (DNA): TGTGCCAGCAGTGAAGGAATAGGGGCACGACAGCCCCAGCATTTT.

CDR3 amino acids: CASSRDSNQPQHF. The CDR3 DNA is TGTGCCAGCAGCCGGGATAGCAATCAGCCCCAGCATTTT. The chain joins TRBV7-9 to TRBJ1-5, with unresolved D. With 5 bases removed from V and 0 bases from J, the gap between germline ends came to 5 bases. The length of the CDR3 is 13 residues. Germline loops: CDR1 SEHNR, CDR2 FQNEAQ (reference sequence).

The chain is built from TRBV2 and TRBJ2-1; 10 bases are shared with TRBD2. V shed 8 bases and J 2 bases; nucleotides not matched to a gene: 6. The CDR3 length is 15 residues. Germline CDR1 reads SNHLY; CDR2 reads FYNNEI. Here the CDR3 reads CASGTGTSAYNEQFF. The CDR3 DNA reads as TGTGCCAGCGGTACCGGGACTAGCGCCTACAATGAGCAGTTCTTC.

The chain uses TRBV27 and TRBJ2-7; TRBD2 matches at 12 bases. The germline CDR1 and CDR2 sequences are MNHEY and SMNVEV (reference sequence). With 3 bases clipped from V and 4 bases from J, the junction kept 1 base outside the gene matches. This CDR3 region has 14 residues. The chain's CDR3 is CASSFGTSGYEQYF. DNA for the CDR3: TGTGCCAGCAGTTTCGGGACTAGCGGGTACGAGCAGTACTTC.

The J gene is TRBJ2-3, the V gene TRBV19; D perhaps matches TRBD2 (5 bases). The V end lost 6 bases, the J end lost 1 base, and 17 bases lay between the germline ends. Per the germline V gene, CDR1 is LNHDA and CDR2 is SQIVND (reference sequence). The CDR3 runs 16 residues. The CDR3 region is CASSAEGQRGTDTQYF. The DNA of the CDR3 is TGTGCCAGTAGCGCAGAGGGCCAGAGGGGCACAGATACGCAGTATTTT.

This rearrangement joins TRBV7-6 to TRBJ2-3; D is possibly TRBD2 (6 bases). Germline V gene lookup returns CDR1 SGHVS and CDR2 FNYEAQ. This CDR3 has 16 amino acids. Trimming stripped 5 bases from V and 0 bases from J, with 15 bases between. The CDR3 DNA follows: TGTGCCAGCAGCCTTCGAGGTAGCGGCAGCACAGATACGCAGTATTTT. It specifies CASSLRGSGSTDTQYF. Drawing the rest from reference TRBV7-6 and TRBJ2-3, the complete variable domain is GAGVSQSPRYKVTKRGQDVALRCDPISGHVSLYWYRQALGQGPEFLTYFNYEAQQDKSGLPNDRFSAERPEGSISTLTIQRTEQRDSAMYRCASSLRGSGSTDTQYFGPGTRLTVL.

The chain has TRBV28 and TRBJ1-6, with D maybe TRBD1 (6 bases). CDR3 length equals 14 residues. The V gene lost 7 bases and the J gene lost 7 bases, with 14 bases spanning the gap. In germline, CDR1 is MDHEN, CDR2 SYDVKM. The CDR3 DNA sequence: TGTGCCAGCAACCACAGGGTTGGGAATTCACCCCTCCACTTT. This encodes CASNHRVGNSPLHF.

The gene calls are TRBV5-1 and TRBJ2-1; 10 positions agree with TRBD2. The V gene end was trimmed by 0 bases and the J gene end by 2 bases; junction bases not matched to a gene: 8. CDR1 is SGHRS, CDR2 YFSETQ, per germline. There are 18 residues in the CDR3. The CDR3 sequence is CASSLGLAGSFTYNEQFF. CDR3 DNA sequence: TGCGCCAGCAGCTTGGGACTAGCGGGTTCTTTTACCTACAATGAGCAGTTCTTC.

V and J are TRBV5-5 and TRBJ2-7; D is unclear. This CDR3 has 15 residues. The V end lost 0 bases, the J end lost 6 bases, and 16 bases lay between the germline ends. Germline-derived CDR1 and CDR2 are SGHKS and YYEKEE (reference sequence). CDR3: CASSLAPAQPSEQYF. The DNA of the CDR3 is TGTGCCAGCAGCTTGGCCCCGGCCCAGCCGAGCGAGCAGTACTTC.

The chain carries TRBV11-3 and TRBJ2-7; D uncertain. This CDR3 is built from 13 residues. The V and J ends lost 0 bases and 3 bases respectively, with 6 bases between them. Germline V gene lookup returns CDR1 SGHNT and CDR2 YENEEA. The CDR3 loop reads CASSLDENYEQYF. As DNA, the CDR3 is TGTGCCAGCAGCTTAGATGAGAACTACGAGCAGTACTTC.

This sequence joins TRBV7-3 and TRBJ2-1; D may be TRBD2 (6 bases). The CDR3 has 14 residues. The V end was cut by 3 bases, the J end by 9 bases, with 15 bases between. Germline loops: CDR1 SGHTA, CDR2 FQGTGA. CDR3 in DNA: TGTGCCAGCAGCTTCTCGGGAGTCATTGGTGAGCAGTTCTTC. Amino acids: CASSFSGVIGEQFF.